Shown below are 10 T cell receptor beta chains from a single sample sequenced in a study of blood T cell repertoires in COVID-19. TCRdb's table, derived via immunoSEQ multiplex PCR, lists solely in-frame clones and lacks some. The sample contains about 180,000 clones, nearly 90% of which appear only once. Sequenced sample: peripheral blood. The receptors were sampled from a man younger than 30 who had recovered from COVID-19.

The rearrangement joins TRBV9 to TRBJ1-2; D not certain. V lost 0 bases, J lost 2 bases, and 5 bases lay in between. This CDR3 is 13 amino acids long. Germline V gives CDR1 SGDLS, CDR2 YYNGEE. CDR3 amino acids: CASSVDENYGYTF. The CDR3 bases are TGTGCCAGCAGCGTAGACGAGAACTATGGCTACACCTTC. Supplemented by reference TRBV9 and TRBJ1-2, the full variable domain reads DSGVTQTPKHLITATGQRVTLRCSPRSGDLSVYWYQQSLDQGLQFLIQYYNGEERAKGNILERFSAQQFPDLHSELNLSSLELGDSALYFCASSVDENYGYTFGSGTRLTVV.

This rearrangement joins TRBV15 to TRBJ2-1; TRBD2 matches 11 bases. CDR1 is LNHNV and CDR2 is YYDKDF in the germline V gene (reference sequence). After removal of 2 bases from V and 4 bases from J, the junction contained 4 bases not matched to a gene. This CDR3 is 16 amino acids long. The CDR3 here is CATSRPGTSGYNEQFF. The CDR3 nucleotides are TGTGCCACCAGCAGACCAGGGACTAGCGGATACAATGAGCAGTTCTTC. The whole variable domain, remainder taken from reference TRBV15 and TRBJ2-1, is DAMVIQNPRYQVTQFGKPVTLSCSQTLNHNVMYWYQQKSSQAPKLLFHYYDKDFNNEADTPDNFQSRRPNTSFCFLDIRSPGLGDTAMYLCATSRPGTSGYNEQFFGPGTRLTVL.

The chain couples TRBV7-9 to TRBJ2-5, with a weak D call TRBD1 (6 bases). Germline V gene data show CDR1 as SEHNR and CDR2 as FQNEAQ (reference sequence). The CDR3 runs to 15 residues. V shed 5 bases and J shed 2 bases, with 15 bases lying between them. CDR3 DNA sequence: TGTGCCAGCAGCACATCCGGGACACAACAAGAGACCCAGTACTTC. Its protein product is CASSTSGTQQETQYF.

This clone was picked up one time. The rearrangement links TRBV24-1 to TRBJ2-1, with 10 nucleotides matching TRBD2. With V trimmed by 5 bases and J by 7 bases, 10 bases remained unmatched. This CDR3 is 16 amino acids long. Germline CDR1 is KGHDR and CDR2 is SFDVKD. This CDR3 is CATSGKLAGSRNEQFF. The CDR3 nucleotides are TGTGCCACCAGTGGCAAACTAGCGGGAAGTAGGAATGAGCAGTTCTTC.

The chain links TRBV25-1 to TRBJ2-2; 10 bases are a match to TRBD1. CDR3 length equals 16 residues. With 4 bases clipped from V and 6 bases from J, the junction kept 8 bases outside the gene matches. Germline assignment: CDR1 MGHDK and CDR2 SYGVNS. This CDR3 is CASSAFGQGDSGELFF. CDR3 sequence (DNA): TGTGCCAGCAGTGCCTTTGGACAGGGGGATTCCGGGGAGCTGTTTTTT.

The chain employs TRBV6-2 or TRBV6-3 and TRBJ2-7; TRBD1 aligns across 8 bases. Germline CDR1 and CDR2: MNHEY and SVGEGT. CDR3 length equals 18 residues. V lost 5 bases to trimming and J lost 5 bases; unmatched junction nucleotides: 20. In DNA form, the CDR3 reads TGTGCCAGCAGTAGCCTAGGGCTGCTCAGGGGGCGCTTTAACGAGCAGTACTTC. As protein: CASSSLGLLRGRFNEQYF.

V and J are TRBV28 and TRBJ1-1; D might be TRBD1 (6 bases). The CDR3 is made up of 19 amino acids. CDR1 and CDR2 from the germline V gene are MDHEN and SYDVKM. V gave up 5 bases and J gave up 1 base, with 26 bases separating them. This chain's CDR3 is CASSNPLGTGLQGNTEAFF. CDR3 nucleotides: TGTGCCAGCAGTAATCCCCTGGGAACAGGGTTGCAGGGGAACACTGAAGCTTTCTTT.

This clone occurred a few times. The chain links TRBV5-4 to TRBJ1-3, with 8 nucleotides matching TRBD1. CDR1 SGHNT and CDR2 YYREEE come from the germline V gene (reference sequence). The junction had 8 bases not matched to a gene; V was cut back by 1 base and J by 2 bases. This CDR3 is built from 17 residues. CDR3 bases: TGTGCCAGCAGCTTGAAGACACCGGGACAGGCTGGAAACACCATATATTTT. It translates to CASSLKTPGQAGNTIYF. Using reference TRBV5-4 and TRBJ1-3 for the parts outside the CDR3, the full variable domain is ETGVTQSPTHLIKTRGQQVTLRCSSQSGHNTVSWYQQALGQGPQFIFQYYREEENGRGNFPPRFSGLQFPNYSSELNVNALELDDSALYLCASSLKTPGQAGNTIYFGEGSWLTVV.

The CDR3 nucleotides are TGTGCCAGCAGCCAAGGACTAGGTGTAGATACGCAGTATTTT. It translates to CASSQGLGVDTQYF. The V gene is TRBV7-2, the J gene TRBJ2-3, with TRBD2 matching over 7 bases. The V gene end was trimmed by 5 bases and the J gene end by 5 bases; junction bases not matched to a gene: 7. Germline V gene sequence: CDR1 SGHTA, CDR2 FQGNSA. CDR3 length: 14 residues.

V gene TRBV6-5 combines with J gene TRBJ1-2, with a tentative D call TRBD1 (6 bases). V dropped 2 bases and J dropped 4 bases, with 14 bases sitting between them. Germline assignment: CDR1 MNHEY and CDR2 SVGAGI. This CDR3 comprises 15 residues. The CDR3 region is CASSYGTGYVYGYTF. The CDR3 nucleotides are TGTGCCAGCAGTTACGGAACAGGGTACGTCTATGGCTACACCTTC.